Below, 14 T cell receptor beta chains from the same sample are listed, as sequenced in a study of technical replicates of blood from several donors. Libraries were prepared by immunoSEQ multiplex PCR; TCRdb keeps only in-frame clonotypes and omits some of them. The repertoire holds about 79,000 clones, with approximately 94% as singletons. Sequenced input: T cells isolated from PBMCs. These receptors were collected from a human donor in good health.

This clone showed up just once. J is TRBJ2-7 and V is TRBV5-4; D is perhaps TRBD2 (5 bases). This CDR3 has 13 amino acids. CDR1 and CDR2 from the germline V gene are SGHNT and YYREEE (reference sequence). The V end lost 7 bases, the J end lost 1 base, and 12 bases lay between the germline ends. CDR3 nucleotide sequence: TGTGCCAGCTCACCGGGGTGGTCCTACGAGCAGTACTTC. It specifies CASSPGWSYEQYF.

The chain is built from TRBV29-1 and TRBJ1-3; D ambiguous. The CDR3 runs 13 residues. V was clipped by 6 bases and J by 0 bases, with 9 bases between them. Germline CDR1 and CDR2: SQVTM and ANQGSEA. The chain's CDR3 is CSVSHSSGNTIYF. CDR3 sequence (DNA): TGCAGCGTGAGTCATAGCTCTGGAAACACCATATATTTT.

The genes are TRBV18 and TRBJ1-1, with 8 bases that match TRBD1. Germline V CDR1 and CDR2: KGHSH, LQKENI. V was pared by 4 bases and J by 1 base, with 5 bases of the junction left unmatched. The CDR3 is made up of 15 amino acids. This CDR3 reads CASSQTGDRNTEAFF. CDR3 coding DNA: TGTGCCAGCTCACAGACAGGGGATAGGAACACTGAAGCTTTCTTT.

This clone was seen just once. The rearrangement links TRBV7-9 to TRBJ2-4; TRBD1 agrees at 9 bases. The germline gives CDR1 SEHNR, CDR2 FQNEAQ (reference sequence). The CDR3 length is 15 residues. Trimming removed 4 bases from V and 3 bases from J; junction bases left unmatched: 4. The CDR3 DNA reads TGTGCCAGCAGCTGGGGACAGGGAGACAAAAACATTCAGTACTTC. Encoded protein: CASSWGQGDKNIQYF.

The V call is TRBV27, the J call TRBJ1-1; the D gene is possibly TRBD1 (6 bases). The CDR3 length is 14 residues. V lost 1 base, J lost 6 bases, and 12 bases lay in between. Germline V lookup: CDR1 MNHEY, CDR2 SMNVEV (reference sequence). The CDR3 sequence is CASSLWGGAAEAFF. In DNA form, the CDR3 reads TGTGCCAGCAGTTTATGGGGGGGGGCTGCTGAAGCTTTCTTT.

This clone was seen a handful of times. V usage is TRBV6-5 and J usage is TRBJ1-1; D is unclear. Trimming shortened V by 2 bases and J by 1 base, and 5 bases separated the two germline ends. Germline loops: CDR1 MNHEY, CDR2 SVGAGI. CDR3 length: 13 residues. CDR3 coding DNA: TGTGCCAGCAGTTACGAAGCGAACACTGAAGCTTTCTTT. It specifies CASSYEANTEAFF.

The V and J genes are TRBV2 and TRBJ2-5; TRBD2 aligns across 14 bases. CDR1 and CDR2 (germline): SNHLY, FYNNEI. The CDR3 contains 17 residues. The J segment lost 5 bases and the V segment lost 5 bases, leaving 10 bases of the junction unmatched. This CDR3 reads CASSNLGTSGGGETQYF. The CDR3 nucleotides read TGTGCCAGCAGTAATCTCGGGACTAGCGGGGGAGGTGAGACCCAGTACTTC.

The V gene is TRBV5-4, the J gene TRBJ2-5; the match to TRBD2 covers 9 bases. Germline CDR1 SGHNT, CDR2 YYREEE (reference sequence). This CDR3 region has 14 residues. Trimming removed 4 bases from V and 2 bases from J; junction bases left unmatched: 3. In DNA form, the CDR3 reads TGTGCCAGCAGCCCGGGACTAGCTCAAGAGACCCAGTACTTC. Protein product: CASSPGLAQETQYF. The whole variable domain, remainder taken from reference TRBV5-4 and TRBJ2-5, is ETGVTQSPTHLIKTRGQQVTLRCSSQSGHNTVSWYQQALGQGPQFIFQYYREEENGRGNFPPRFSGLQFPNYSSELNVNALELDDSALYLCASSPGLAQETQYFGPGTRLLVL.

The CDR3 is CASSQRRTGHSPLHF. CDR3 sequence (DNA): TGCGCCAGCAGCCAGAGAAGGACAGGGCACTCACCCCTCCACTTT. The chain recombines TRBV4-1 with TRBJ1-6; TRBD1 agrees at 8 bases. Germline CDR1 and CDR2: MGHRA and YSYEKL. There are 15 residues in the CDR3. J lost 10 bases, V lost 3 bases, and 8 bases had no gene match.

V usage is TRBV11-2 and J usage is TRBJ2-7, with 10 bases that match TRBD2. This CDR3 contains 15 residues. Germline V gives CDR1 SGHAT, CDR2 FQNNGV. V lost 7 bases and J lost 3; bases outside the gene matches: 9. DNA of the CDR3: TGTGCCAGCACCCCTGTACTAGCGGGGAACTACGAGCAGTACTTC. Protein product: CASTPVLAGNYEQYF.

This chain links TRBV28 with TRBJ1-2; D is possibly TRBD1 (5 bases). Germline V CDR1 and CDR2: MDHEN, SYDVKM. The CDR3 contains 15 residues. V gave up 7 bases and J gave up 4 bases, with 19 bases separating them. CDR3 in amino acids: CASNSDLLGGYGYTF. The CDR3 DNA sequence: TGTGCCAGCAATTCCGACCTGTTGGGGGGCTATGGCTACACCTTC.

The table lists this clone with a count of one. The chain joins TRBV19 to TRBJ1-2; 7 bases fit TRBD1. With 11 bases clipped from V and 2 bases from J, the junction kept 17 bases outside the gene matches. The CDR3 extends over 16 amino acids. Per the germline V gene, CDR1 is LNHDA and CDR2 is SQIVND (reference sequence). CDR3 nucleotides: TGTGCCGCCGCCCCTCCGGACAGGATAGGAAACTATGGCTACACCTTC. This translates into CAAAPPDRIGNYGYTF.

The V gene is TRBV29-1, the J gene TRBJ2-1, with D maybe TRBD2 (6 bases). Germline CDR1 is SQVTM and CDR2 is ANQGSEA. Trimming removed 6 bases from V and 6 bases from J, with 18 bases in between. This CDR3 has 14 residues. CDR3 sequence: CSVATSPWSNEQFF. The CDR3 nucleotides are TGCAGCGTCGCCACTAGCCCGTGGAGCAATGAGCAGTTCTTC.

This clone has only one observation. The chain uses TRBV6-4 and TRBJ1-4; no definite D call. Germline loops: CDR1 MRHNA, CDR2 SNTAGT. Trimming took off 3 bases at V and 7 bases at J, with 12 bases between the two ends. This CDR3 has 14 amino acids. CDR3 protein: CASSEESSGEKLFF. The CDR3, as DNA: TGTGCCAGCAGTGAAGAAAGTTCCGGTGAAAAACTGTTTTTT.